These 4 T cell receptor beta chains originate from one sample sequenced in a study of cytomegalovirus exposure and HLA in healthy donors. A multiplex PCR was run with 60 Vbeta primers and 13 Jbeta primers. The assay was immunoSEQ multiplex PCR, and TCRdb's table has in-frame clones only and misses some. The sample shows around 190,000 clones, about four fifths of them seen only once. The sample was PBMCs. These TCRs come from a man aged 35-49 years in good health and CMV-seropositive.

The genes are TRBV2 and TRBJ2-7; TRBD1 is a possible D gene (5 bases). Germline-derived CDR1 and CDR2 are SNHLY and FYNNEI. V was pared by 4 bases and J by 6 bases, with 10 bases between. The CDR3 consists of 12 residues. The CDR3 is CASSGTLAEQYF. For the CDR3, the DNA is TGTGCCAGCAGTGGGACATTGGCCGAGCAGTACTTC.

The chain joins TRBV6-5 to TRBJ2-3; D ambiguous. The CDR3 covers 12 residues. Germline V gene sequence: CDR1 MNHEY, CDR2 SVGAGI. Trimming stripped 4 bases from V and 5 bases from J, with 7 bases between. The CDR3 DNA follows: TGTGCCAGCAGTTCCAACAGAGATACGCAGTATTTT. It translates to CASSSNRDTQYF.

This clone has only one observation. The chain recombines TRBV5-1 with TRBJ2-7, with 7 bases fitting TRBD2. The CDR3 is 15 amino acids. Germline CDR1 and CDR2: SGHRS and YFSETQ. V lost 0 bases, J lost 1 base, and 4 bases stayed unmatched. As DNA, the CDR3 is TGCGCCAGCAGCTTGGTGGTCGGGAGGTCCTACGAGCAGTACTTC. Residues: CASSLVVGRSYEQYF.

The chain employs TRBV6-5 and TRBJ1-1, with D unresolved. V lost 4 bases and J lost 4, with 10 bases in between. This CDR3 is 13 amino acids long. CDR1 is MNHEY and CDR2 is SVGAGI in the germline V gene. CDR3 nucleotides: TGTGCCAGCAGTTCCATGGTCGGCACTGAAGCTTTCTTT. Translating gives CASSSMVGTEAFF.